This T cell receptor beta chain was identified in a study of blood T cell repertoires in COVID-19. The repertoire was sequenced with immunoSEQ multiplex PCR; TCRdb's copy has only in-frame clones and lacks some. The sample has about 76,000 clones; 87% are singletons. The CDR3 covers 14 residues. The germline gives CDR1 LNHDA, CDR2 SQIVND (reference sequence). Trimming took 6 bases from V and 4 from J; bases not matched to a gene: 7. This clonotype was sampled from a man aged 25 to 45 with acute or convalescent COVID-19. Material: peripheral blood. The V gene is TRBV19, the J gene TRBJ1-1; 8 nucleotides agree with TRBD1. The CDR3 nucleotides read TGTGCCAGTAGCGCAGGGGGCGGCGGCACTGAAGCTTTCTTT. It codes for CASSAGGGGTEAFF.